These 15 T cell receptor beta chains share one sample of origin, sequenced in a study of T cell responses to AZD1222 COVID-19 vaccine. Using immunoSEQ multiplex PCR, the repertoire was profiled, and TCRdb retains in-frame clones only, with some absent. Here the sample spans about 260,000 clones, approximately 95% being singletons. The sequencing here drew on peripheral blood, taken on day 0 of AZD1222 vaccination. Source of these receptors: an adult in good health.

This clone turned up a few times. The chain combines TRBV5-1 with TRBJ2-2; D is possibly TRBD1 (6 bases). Germline CDR1 SGHRS, CDR2 YFSETQ. This CDR3 has 15 amino acids. Trimming took 4 bases from V and 6 from J, leaving 16 bases between them. In DNA, the CDR3 is TGCGCCAGCAGCGCGGCACAGGGAGAACCCGGGGAGCTGTTTTTT. It is translated as CASSAAQGEPGELFF.

The J gene is TRBJ2-2, the V gene TRBV11-3; D uncertain. CDR3 length equals 14 residues. Germline CDR1 is SGHNT and CDR2 is YENEEA. V gave up 0 bases and J gave up 4 bases, with 6 bases separating them. The CDR3 protein is CASSLETGTGELFF. Written as DNA, the CDR3 is TGTGCCAGCAGCTTAGAGACGGGCACCGGGGAGCTGTTTTTT.

The J gene is TRBJ2-2, the V gene TRBV7-3; D is undetermined. V lost 3 bases and J lost 7, with 6 bases in between. This CDR3 spans 12 amino acids. CDR1 and CDR2 (germline): SGHTA, FQGTGA. CDR3: CASSFIGGELFF. Here the CDR3 DNA reads TGTGCCAGCAGCTTCATTGGCGGGGAGCTGTTTTTT.

V usage is TRBV7-3 and J usage is TRBJ2-2; D tentatively fits TRBD1 or TRBD2 (5 bases each). V gave up 4 bases and J gave up 6 bases, with 18 bases separating them. The CDR3 covers 16 residues. The germline V gene has CDR1 SGHTA and CDR2 FQGTGA. Here the CDR3 DNA reads TGTGCCAGCAGCTACCTGGGACCGCTGACACCCGGGGAGCTGTTTTTT. Translated, it gives CASSYLGPLTPGELFF.

The V and J genes are TRBV20-1 and TRBJ1-4; weak D call: TRBD1 (6 bases). Trimming left V 6 bases short and J 13 bases short, with 12 bases between. This CDR3 contains 10 residues. Germline V gene data show CDR1 as DFQATT and CDR2 as SNEGSKA (reference sequence). The CDR3 loop is CSAGTSGLFF. The CDR3 DNA follows: TGCAGTGCCGGGACAAGTGGACTGTTTTTT.

The rearrangement joins TRBV5-1 to TRBJ2-1; 8 positions agree with TRBD2. Germline trimming cut 0 bases from V and 0 bases from J; bases unmatched to any gene: 8. Germline V lookup: CDR1 SGHRS, CDR2 YFSETQ. The CDR3 is 18 residues long. The CDR3 DNA is TGCGCCAGCAGCTTGGATCCTAGCGGGCCTAGCTCCTACAATGAGCAGTTCTTC. Encoded protein: CASSLDPSGPSSYNEQFF. Full variable domain (rest looked up from reference TRBV5-1 and TRBJ2-1): KAGVTQTPRYLIKTRGQQVTLSCSPISGHRSVSWYQQTPGQGLQFLFEYFSETQRNKGNFPGRFSGRQFSNSRSEMNVSTLELGDSALYLCASSLDPSGPSSYNEQFFGPGTRLTVL.

V usage is TRBV6-5 and J usage is TRBJ1-5; no clear D gene. Germline CDR1 and CDR2: MNHEY and SVGAGI. Trimming removed 7 bases from V and 5 bases from J, with 9 bases in between. The CDR3 runs 12 residues. CDR3 DNA sequence: TGTGCCAGCAATAACAGATATCAGCCCCAGCATTTT. Translated: CASNNRYQPQHF.

This chain connects TRBV27 to TRBJ2-2, with TRBD1 matching over 9 bases. V trimming: 4 bases; J trimming: 6 bases; junction bases outside the gene matches: 6. Looked up from germline, CDR1 is MNHEY and CDR2 is SMNVEV (reference sequence). This CDR3 comprises 15 residues. In DNA form, the CDR3 reads TGTGCCAGCAGTTCGACAGGGGGGAATCCCGGGGAGCTGTTTTTT. Translating it yields CASSSTGGNPGELFF.

The gene calls are TRBV28 and TRBJ1-3; no reliable D call. The CDR3 spans 14 residues. The germline CDR1 and CDR2 sequences are MDHEN and SYDVKM. The V and J ends lost 4 bases and 2 bases respectively, with 9 bases between them. The CDR3 DNA reads as TGTGCCAGCAGTTCCGGCCAGCCTGGAAACACCATATATTTT. This sequence encodes CASSSGQPGNTIYF.

Only one count was recorded for this clone. The chain has TRBV28 and TRBJ2-1; possibly TRBD2 for D (6 bases). The ends were cut back, 6 bases at V and 3 bases at J, with 12 bases in the middle. This CDR3 has 14 residues. Germline V gene sequence: CDR1 MDHEN, CDR2 SYDVKM. The CDR3: CASSRRGVYNEQFF. The CDR3, as DNA: TGTGCCAGCAGCCGGCGGGGAGTCTACAATGAGCAGTTCTTC. The whole variable domain, remainder taken from reference TRBV28 and TRBJ2-1, is DVKVTQSSRYLVKRTGEKVFLECVQDMDHENMFWYRQDPGLGLRLIYFSYDVKMKEKGDIPEGYSVSREKKERFSLILESASTNQTSMYLCASSRRGVYNEQFFGPGTRLTVL.

The V call is TRBV9, the J call TRBJ1-1; a weak D match, TRBD1 (5 bases). CDR3 length: 14 amino acids. Per the germline V gene, CDR1 is SGDLS and CDR2 is YYNGEE. V was cut by 4 bases and J by 7 bases, with 17 bases left in between. The CDR3 DNA reads TGTGCCAGCAGCACCCGACCAGGGCGGGATGAAGCTTTCTTT. This sequence encodes CASSTRPGRDEAFF.

The chain employs TRBV18 and TRBJ1-1; D ambiguous. The CDR3 consists of 16 residues. Trimming left V 6 bases short and J 5 bases short, with 22 bases between. Germline loops: CDR1 KGHSH, CDR2 LQKENI. The CDR3 coding sequence is TGTGCCAGCTCGCTAAATGTTGAGGGCTTCAGGACTGAAGCTTTCTTT. It encodes CASSLNVEGFRTEAFF.

V gene TRBV7-9 combines with J gene TRBJ1-6, with 7 bases identical to TRBD1. This CDR3 has 15 residues. V trimming: 0 bases; J trimming: 8 bases; junction bases outside the gene matches: 4. The V gene's germline CDR1 is SEHNR and CDR2 FQNEAQ (reference sequence). The CDR3: CASSLAQGDYSPLHF. In DNA, the CDR3 is TGTGCCAGCAGCTTAGCGCAGGGGGATTATTCACCCCTCCACTTT.

This sequence joins TRBV28 and TRBJ2-5, with D possibly TRBD1 on 5 matching bases. Per the germline V gene, CDR1 is MDHEN and CDR2 is SYDVKM. The CDR3 consists of 13 residues. V lost 6 bases and J 2 bases, leaving 10 bases between the germline ends. The CDR3, as DNA: TGTGCCAGCAGGGGGCAGGGTCAAGAGACCCAGTACTTC. Protein product: CASRGQGQETQYF.

V gene TRBV5-1 combines with J gene TRBJ1-2; TRBD1 matches 9 bases. The CDR3 extends over 16 amino acids. The V segment lost 3 bases and the J segment 7 bases; nucleotides outside the gene matches: 13. Germline V lookup: CDR1 SGHRS, CDR2 YFSETQ. CDR3 amino acids: CASSSSWGQGFSGYTF. In DNA form, the CDR3 reads TGCGCCAGCAGCTCGTCCTGGGGACAGGGTTTTTCTGGCTACACCTTC.